Shown below are 21 T cell receptor beta chains from a single sample sequenced in a study of blood T cells in healthy people across ages. PCR was performed a second time for about 6 to 11 cycles using a sample-barcoded 5' primer and a J-beta primer mix. TCRdb called the 5' RACE reads again in MiXCR, with one record for every CDR3 protein. This sample has 650,000 to 1,000,000 distinct CDR3 sequences, with under 40% found just once. The sample consisted of blood. Receptors were obtained from a man between 18 and 29 years old in good health.

The gene calls are TRBV7-2 and TRBJ1-2; D ambiguous. The CDR3 runs to 16 residues. V lost 5 bases and J 7 bases, leaving 23 bases between the germline ends. Germline CDR1 is SGHTA and CDR2 is FQGNSA. The CDR3 spells CASSPDSVGSVSGYTF. The CDR3 nucleotides read TGTGCCAGCAGCCCGGACTCTGTGGGGTCCGTGAGTGGCTACACCTTC.

A few counts support this clonotype. DNA of the CDR3: TGTGCCAGCAGCCGCGACAATCAGCCCCAGCATTTT. Protein: CASSRDNQPQHF. The chain has TRBV7-9 and TRBJ1-5, with D unresolved. Looked up from germline, CDR1 is SEHNR and CDR2 is FQNEAQ (reference sequence). The CDR3 runs to 12 residues. Trimming shortened V by 5 bases and J by 3 bases, and 5 bases separated the two germline ends.

The V call is TRBV7-2, the J call TRBJ1-1, with 8 bases lining up with TRBD1. After removal of 6 bases from V and 3 bases from J, the junction contained 15 bases not matched to a gene. CDR3 size: 17 residues. Germline V gene sequence: CDR1 SGHTA, CDR2 FQGNSA. As DNA, the CDR3 is TGTGCCAGCAGACCGATATTCCAGACAGGGGCTCACACTGAAGCTTTCTTT. Translation: CASRPIFQTGAHTEAFF.

There are a few counts of this clonotype. The chain recombines TRBV7-9 with TRBJ2-1, with D possibly matching TRBD2 (6 bases). V lost 3 bases to trimming and J lost 9 bases, with 15 bases between them. Germline V CDR1 and CDR2: SEHNR, FQNEAQ (reference sequence). This CDR3 is built from 14 residues. The CDR3 sequence: CASSLGGAAGEQFF. In nucleotides, the CDR3 is TGTGCCAGCAGCTTGGGAGGAGCGGCCGGTGAGCAGTTCTTC.

The chain links TRBV9 to TRBJ1-4, with TRBD1 matching 9 bases. Looked up from germline, CDR1 is SGDLS and CDR2 is YYNGEE. This CDR3 has 13 amino acids. After removal of 0 bases from V and 13 bases from J, the junction contained 4 bases not matched to a gene. The CDR3 here is CASSVGDRGILFF. Written as DNA, the CDR3 is TGTGCCAGCAGCGTAGGCGACAGGGGGATACTGTTTTTT.

This clonotype was recorded a few times. V is TRBV2 and J is TRBJ2-1; no clear D. The end of the DNA fits TRBJ2-7 better, so the J call may be wrong. There are 13 residues in the CDR3. From germline, CDR1 is SNHLY and CDR2 FYNNEI. CDR3 nucleotide sequence: TGTGCCAGCGCTGATACGAGAGACAATGAGCAGTACTTC. This translates into CASADTRDNEQYF.

This clonotype was recorded at least ten times. The chain is built from TRBV20-1 and TRBJ1-5; D might be TRBD1 (5 bases). The germline V gene has CDR1 DFQATT and CDR2 SNEGSKA (reference sequence). The CDR3 loop spans 12 amino acids. V was trimmed by 3 bases and J by 5 bases, leaving 8 bases between them. The CDR3 bases are TGCAGTGCTAGGGGGCTCGATCAGCCCCAGCATTTT. Encoded protein: CSARGLDQPQHF.

The chain joins TRBV14 to TRBJ2-7; the D gene is possibly TRBD1 (5 bases). The germline V gene has CDR1 SGHDN and CDR2 FVKESK. The V end was cut by 0 bases, the J end by 7 bases, with 16 bases between. CDR3 length: 15 residues. DNA of the CDR3: TGTGCCAGCAGCCAAGATTTTGGGGCCTGGAATGAGCAGTACTTC. Protein sequence: CASSQDFGAWNEQYF.

The rearrangement joins TRBV7-9 to TRBJ2-1; maybe TRBD2 (6 bases). This CDR3 region has 15 residues. V lost 5 bases to trimming and J lost 4 bases, with 15 bases between them. Germline loops: CDR1 SEHNR, CDR2 FQNEAQ (reference sequence). CDR3 protein: CASSPYAEGYNEQFF. CDR3 DNA: TGTGCCAGCAGCCCGTATGCGGAGGGATACAATGAGCAGTTCTTC.

The V call is TRBV2, the J call TRBJ2-1; TRBD2 matches 8 bases. Germline trimming cut 3 bases from V and 4 bases from J; bases unmatched to any gene: 8. The CDR3 loop spans 16 amino acids. In germline, CDR1 is SNHLY, CDR2 FYNNEI. CDR3 nucleotide sequence: TGTGCCAGCAGTGAGGAGACGGGAGGGGGGTACAATGAGCAGTTCTTC. This translates into CASSEETGGGYNEQFF.

The rearrangement links TRBV14 to TRBJ2-3, with TRBD1 identical over 8 bases. The CDR3 has 17 amino acids. Germline CDR1 SGHDN, CDR2 FVKESK. J gave up 4 bases and V 0 bases, and 9 bases lay outside the gene matches. CDR3 amino acids: CASSQEPRTGIPDTQYF. For the CDR3, the DNA is TGTGCCAGCAGCCAAGAGCCGAGGACAGGGATACCAGATACGCAGTATTTT.

The chain employs TRBV6-6 and TRBJ2-7; TRBD2 matches at 13 bases. The germline V gene encodes CDR1 MNHNY and CDR2 SVGAGI (reference sequence). The CDR3 has 17 amino acids. Trimming cost V 2 bases and J 3 bases; bases outside gene matches: 7. DNA for the CDR3: TGTGCCAGCAGTTACCCCCCTGGGACTAGCGGGGACTACGAGCAGTACTTC. As protein: CASSYPPGTSGDYEQYF.

Many counts were recorded for this clonotype. The V call is TRBV12-3 or TRBV12-4, the J call TRBJ2-3; the match to TRBD1 covers 7 bases. With 5 bases clipped from V and 1 base from J, the junction kept 3 bases outside the gene matches. The CDR3 loop spans 14 amino acids. DNA for the CDR3: TGTGCCAGCAGTGTTGACAGGGGCACAGATACGCAGTATTTT. It translates to CASSVDRGTDTQYF.

This clonotype was counted between two and nine times. The gene calls are TRBV20-1 and TRBJ2-1; no definite D call. CDR1 is DFQATT, CDR2 SNEGSKA, per germline (reference sequence). Deletions cut 0 bases from V and 0 bases from J, with 21 bases between. The CDR3 is 19 amino acids. The CDR3 sequence: CSARDSSPRSLSSYNEQFF. The CDR3 coding sequence is TGCAGTGCTAGAGACAGCTCACCCCGTTCCCTGAGCTCCTACAATGAGCAGTTCTTC.

This clonotype was seen a handful of times. The rearrangement uses TRBV7-2 and TRBJ2-5; the D gene could be TRBD1 or TRBD2 (5 bases each). V was clipped by 1 base and J by 1 base, with 10 bases between them. Germline loops: CDR1 SGHTA, CDR2 FQGNSA. This CDR3 contains 15 residues. Written as DNA, the CDR3 is TGTGCCAGCAGCTTAGGGGGGAAAGGCCAAGAGACCCAGTACTTC. Protein product: CASSLGGKGQETQYF.

In its sample, this clonotype was seen a few times. The chain carries TRBV20-1 and TRBJ1-1, with D perhaps TRBD1 (6 bases). Trimming pared 6 bases from V and 0 bases from J, leaving 14 bases between. The CDR3 is 14 amino acids. CDR1 and CDR2 (germline): DFQATT, SNEGSKA (reference sequence). The CDR3 sequence is CSASRGPVNTEAFF. Written as DNA, the CDR3 is TGCAGTGCCTCACGGGGGCCCGTGAACACTGAAGCTTTCTTT.

The V and J genes are TRBV12-3 or TRBV12-4 and TRBJ2-3, with 8 nucleotides matching TRBD2. The CDR3 covers 22 residues. Trimming cost V 5 bases and J 3 bases; bases outside gene matches: 28. CDR3 sequence (DNA): TGTGCCAGCAGTGCTCAACAATCCGGGACTAGTAACTCCTGGGGGGATACAGATACGCAGTATTTT. Protein product: CASSAQQSGTSNSWGDTDTQYF.

This clonotype occurred a few times. The chain links TRBV7-9 to TRBJ2-5; 9 bases agree with TRBD1. The V and J ends lost 3 bases and 5 bases, in that order; junction bases with no gene match: 7. CDR3 length: 15 residues. Germline V gene lookup returns CDR1 SEHNR and CDR2 FQNEAQ (reference sequence). The CDR3 nucleotides are TGTGCCAGCAGCTTCGGGGACAGGGTTGGGGAGACCCAGTACTTC. Translating it yields CASSFGDRVGETQYF.

This sequence joins TRBV19 and TRBJ2-5; unclear D gene. The ends were cut back, 4 bases at V and 11 bases at J, with 17 bases in the middle. Germline assignment: CDR1 LNHDA and CDR2 SQIVND (reference sequence). The CDR3 length is 13 residues. The CDR3 sequence is CASSREAFGEQYF. The CDR3 coding sequence is TGTGCCAGTAGTAGGGAAGCTTTTGGAGAGCAGTACTTC.

This clonotype was recorded a few times. This chain links TRBV20-1 with TRBJ2-3; tentatively, D is TRBD2 (6 bases). Trimming left V 0 bases short and J 2 bases short, with 18 bases between. There are 17 residues in the CDR3. CDR1 is DFQATT and CDR2 is SNEGSKA in the germline V gene (reference sequence). The CDR3 sequence: CSARDQFRDLHTDTQYF. Written as DNA, the CDR3 is TGCAGTGCTAGAGACCAATTCCGGGACTTACACACAGATACGCAGTATTTT.

A note on this clonotype: One end of the junction does not line up with germline, which may come from a read error. The rearrangement uses TRBV2 and TRBJ1-6, with 8 bases lining up with TRBD1. Per the germline V gene, CDR1 is SNHLY and CDR2 is FYNNEI. The CDR3 is 18 residues long. The CDR3 DNA reads TGTGCCGGCAGTGACCCCGGACAGGGAGTCTCCTATAATTCACCCCTCCACTTT. It encodes CAGSDPGQGVSYNSPLHF.